This T cell receptor (beta chain) was sequenced during a study of blood T cell repertoires in COVID-19 (dated by TCRdb to about 2020). Study-level background: Samples from collaborators originated in the United States, Italy and Spain and spanned both the acute and convalescent phases of COVID-19. Samples were obtained from the ongoing ImmuneRACE study (first 160 participants) and from about 1,300 subjects provided by 6 global collaborators. Subjects who had been exposed to COVID-19, were actively infected with it, or had recovered from it provided the deeply sampled blood TCRbeta repertoires that made up the dataset. Nearly every sample came with metadata listing a de-identified subject ID, COVID-19 status, age in years and sex. A freely available public database, intended as a resource for researchers studying the immune response to SARS-CoV-2, is where the repertoires were released. The material from the prospective study consisted of cDNA or gDNA derived from T cells, B-cell-depleted T cells, or PBMCs. HLA class I and class II types, where available, came from metadata supplied by the sample provider rather than from assay-based typing.

TCRbeta CDR3 regions were amplified from genomic DNA using the immunoSEQ Assay, a bias-controlled multiplex PCR. Under the source paper's analysis protocol: The number of nucleated cells in each sample was estimated by amplification of reference gene primers within the assay. To quantify the absolute abundance of each unique TCRbeta CDR3 rearrangement, sequence reads were collapsed and filtered. Productive Simpson clonality was computed per sample as the square root of Simpson's diversity index over productive rearrangements. The clones in this table, taken by TCRdb from immuneACCESS, are in-frame only. Not every clone is retained; where verified, under half of the shortfall comes from an unresolved V gene, and the cause of the rest is unknown. The D gene and trimming were derived from the DNA, and the V and J assignments and clone size from that table. The sample records just over 300,000 clones, roughly 86% of which are singletons. The top ten clonotypes cover 1.5% to 2% of the sample.

Concerning this clone: Its antigen remains undetermined. Nothing much larger sits one base from this clone, and base qualities are not available.

What the work shows at the level of the full study, not this receptor alone: Clinical and demographic metadata were provided uncurated, with the amount varying by source and participant.

In Seattle, one collaborating source enrolled patients while the infection was active and tracked those patients longitudinally over the course of disease. Each collaborating institution followed its own protocols to collect whole blood in K2EDTA tubes. Collaborator samples were shipped for TCRbeta analysis as frozen whole blood, isolated PBMCs, or DNA extracted from either sample type. From the cysteine through the phenylalanine, the CDR3 covers 15 amino acids. Only the CDR3 DNA is retained, 45 bases long and in frame from the first base. The junction shows trimming of 1 base on V and 7 bases on J, plus 16 bases between the germline ends. The germline V gene supplies CDR1 MGHRA and CDR2 YSYEKL.

The V and J segments used are TRBV4-1 and TRBJ1-2, with a tentative D gene TRBD1 over 5 matching bases. The source material was peripheral blood. This receptor was identified in a woman aged 25 to 39 with COVID-19, enrolled during active disease. Read as DNA, the sequence is TGCGCCAGCAGCCAAGTGGGGCCAGCGGGTAGTGGCTACACCTTC. Protein translation: CASSQVGPAGSGYTF.